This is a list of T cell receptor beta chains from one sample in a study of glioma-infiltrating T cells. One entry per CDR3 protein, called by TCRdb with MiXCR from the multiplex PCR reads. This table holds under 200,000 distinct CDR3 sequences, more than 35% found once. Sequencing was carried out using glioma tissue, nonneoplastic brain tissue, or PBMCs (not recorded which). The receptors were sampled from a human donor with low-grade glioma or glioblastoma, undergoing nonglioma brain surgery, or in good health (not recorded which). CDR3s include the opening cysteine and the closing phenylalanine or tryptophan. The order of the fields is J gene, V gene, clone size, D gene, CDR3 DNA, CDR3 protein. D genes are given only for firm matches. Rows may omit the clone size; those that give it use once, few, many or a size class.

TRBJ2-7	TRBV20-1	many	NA	TGCAGTGCTAGAGATGAGGCAGAATCCTACGAGCAGTACTTC	CSARDEAESYEQYF
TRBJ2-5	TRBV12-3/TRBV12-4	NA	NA	TGTGCCAGCAGTGACCGGGACGACCAAGAGACCCAGAACTTC	CASSDRDDQETQNF
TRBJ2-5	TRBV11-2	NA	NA	TGTTCCAGCAGCTTAGTGGGACTGGAACAAGAGACCCAGTACTTC	CSSSLVGLEQETQYF
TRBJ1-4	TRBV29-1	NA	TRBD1	TGCAGCGCTCGGACAGGGAGTAGACCTAATGAAAAACTGTTTTTT	CSARTGSRPNEKLFF
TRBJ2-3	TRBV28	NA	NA	TGTGTCAGCAGTTTAATGGTTAGGACATATACGCAGTATTTT	CVSSLMVRTYTQYF
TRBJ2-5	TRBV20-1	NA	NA	TGCACTGCTAGAACTACGGAAAGCCAGTACTTC	CTARTTESQYF
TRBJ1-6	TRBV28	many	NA	TGTGCCAGCAGTTTTTTGTCTGATCCTCTGTATAATTCACCCCTCCACTTT	CASSFLSDPLYNSPLHF
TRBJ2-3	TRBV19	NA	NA	TGTGCCAGTAGAAGGATCGGGGGTTACACAGATACGCAGTATTTT	CASRRIGGYTDTQYF
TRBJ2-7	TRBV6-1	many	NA	TGTGCCAGCAGCCCCGGGGGCGGAAGCTCCTACGAGCAGTACTTC	CASSPGGGSSYEQYF
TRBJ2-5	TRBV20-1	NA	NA	TGCAGTGCTGGACCAAGAGTCTACCAGTACCAAGAGACCCAGTACTTC	CSAGPRVYQYQETQYF
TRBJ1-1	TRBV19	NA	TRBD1	TGTGCCAGTAGTTCAGAGGGACAGGGGAAAGCTTACTTT	CASSSEGQGKAYF
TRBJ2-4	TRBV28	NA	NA	TGTGCCAGAAGTCCAACCGGGGGAAACATTCAGTACTTC	CARSPTGGNIQYF
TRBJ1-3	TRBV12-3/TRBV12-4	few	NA	TGTGCCATAAGACAGGCCTTGGGAAACACCATATATTTT	CAIRQALGNTIYF
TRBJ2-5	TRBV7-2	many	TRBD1	TGTGCCAGCAGCCGACAGGGGGGAGGGCAAGAGACCCAGTACTTC	CASSRQGGGQETQYF
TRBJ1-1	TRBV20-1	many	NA	TGCAGTGCTAGTCGATGGGGCACTGAAGCTTTCTTT	CSASRWGTEAFF
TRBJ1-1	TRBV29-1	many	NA	TGCAGCGTTGGTTCCGCAGGCACTGAAGCTTTCTTT	CSVGSAGTEAFF
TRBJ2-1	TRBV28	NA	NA	TGTGCCAGCAGTTTACTCCGGGGGAATGAGCAGTTCTTC	CASSLLRGNEQFF
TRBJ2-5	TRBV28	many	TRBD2	TGTGCCAGCAGTTTATTGCTAGCGGGAAGTCAAGAGACCCAGTACTTC	CASSLLLAGSQETQYF
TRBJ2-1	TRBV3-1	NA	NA	TGTGCCAGCAGCCAACTACCCGAAGGGCAGTTCTTC	CASSQLPEGQFF
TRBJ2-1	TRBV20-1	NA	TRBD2	TGCAGTGCTAGACCAGGGACTAGCGGCTACAATGAGCAGTTCTTC	CSARPGTSGYNEQFF
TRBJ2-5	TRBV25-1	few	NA	TGTGCCAGCAGTGGGGGCTACCCACAAGAGACCCAGTACTTC	CASSGGYPQETQYF
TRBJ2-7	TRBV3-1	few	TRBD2	TGTGCCAGAAGCCAACGCGGGAGGTCCTACGAGCAGTACTTC	CARSQRGRSYEQYF
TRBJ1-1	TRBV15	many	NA	TGTGCCACCAGCAGAGAGGGGTACACTGAAGCTTTCTTT	CATSREGYTEAFF
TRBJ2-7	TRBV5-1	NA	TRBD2	TGCGCCAGCAACTTGGGGTCTAGCGGGTACGAGCAGTACTTC	CASNLGSSGYEQYF
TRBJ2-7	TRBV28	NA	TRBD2	TGTGCCAGCAGGCGGACTAGCGGGATCGAGCAGTACTTC	CASRRTSGIEQYF
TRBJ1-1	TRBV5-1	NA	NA	TGCGCCAGCAGCCACCGGGACACAATGAACACTGAAGCTTTCTTT	CASSHRDTMNTEAFF
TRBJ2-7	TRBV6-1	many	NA	TGTGCCAGCAGTCCACCGGGACGGGACGTTTACGAGCAGTACTTC	CASSPPGRDVYEQYF
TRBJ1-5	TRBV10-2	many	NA	TGCGCCAGCAGTGAGTCGGGGAGAAATCAGCCCCAGCATTTT	CASSESGRNQPQHF
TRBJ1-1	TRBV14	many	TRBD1	TGTGCCAGCAGCCAACGGGACAGTAACACTGAAGCTTTCTTT	CASSQRDSNTEAFF
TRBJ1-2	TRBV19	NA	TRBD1	TGTGCCAGTAGAGGACAGGGTATGAACTATGGCTACACCTTC	CASRGQGMNYGYTF
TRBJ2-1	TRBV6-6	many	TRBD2	TGTGCCAGCAGTTACTCTAATACGGGAGGAGTGTATGAGCAGTTCTTC	CASSYSNTGGVYEQFF
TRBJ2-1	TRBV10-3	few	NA	TGTGCCATCAGTGAGAGTCTAGTTGGCAATGAGCAGTTCTTC	CAISESLVGNEQFF
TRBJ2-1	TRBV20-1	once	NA	TGCAGTGCTGGCTATCCGCGGGGTGAGCAGTTCTTC	CSAGYPRGEQFF
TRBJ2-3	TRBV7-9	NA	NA	TGTGCCAGCAGCTTATACGTTAGCACAGATACGCAGTATTTT	CASSLYVSTDTQYF
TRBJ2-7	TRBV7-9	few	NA	TGTGCCAGCAGCTTAGGCGGCCCCATGGGGGAGCAGTACTTC	CASSLGGPMGEQYF
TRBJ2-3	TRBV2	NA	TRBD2	TGTGCCAGCAGAGATAGCGGGAGGGCCGGAGATACGCAGTATTTT	CASRDSGRAGDTQYF
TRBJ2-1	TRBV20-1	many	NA	TGCAGTGCTAGAGTCGCAGGGACCTACAATGAGCAGTTCTTC	CSARVAGTYNEQFF